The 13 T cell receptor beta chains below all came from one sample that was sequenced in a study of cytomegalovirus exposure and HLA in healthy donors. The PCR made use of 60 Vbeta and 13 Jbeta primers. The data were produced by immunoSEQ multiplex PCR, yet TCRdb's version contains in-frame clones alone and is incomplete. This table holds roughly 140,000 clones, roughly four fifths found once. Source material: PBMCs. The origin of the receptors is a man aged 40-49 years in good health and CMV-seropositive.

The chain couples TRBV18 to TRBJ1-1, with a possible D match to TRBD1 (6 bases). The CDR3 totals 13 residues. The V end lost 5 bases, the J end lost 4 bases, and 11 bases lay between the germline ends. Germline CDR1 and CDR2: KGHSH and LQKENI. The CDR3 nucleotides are TGTGCCAGCTCATCGGGGGGGCCCACTGAAGCTTTCTTT. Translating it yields CASSSGGPTEAFF.

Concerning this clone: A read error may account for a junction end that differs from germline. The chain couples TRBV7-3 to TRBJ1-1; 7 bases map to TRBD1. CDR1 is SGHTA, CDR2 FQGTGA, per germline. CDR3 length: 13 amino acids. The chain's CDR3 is CASSITGATEAFF. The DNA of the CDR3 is TGTGCCAGCAGCATAACAGGGGCCACTGAAGCTTTCTTT.

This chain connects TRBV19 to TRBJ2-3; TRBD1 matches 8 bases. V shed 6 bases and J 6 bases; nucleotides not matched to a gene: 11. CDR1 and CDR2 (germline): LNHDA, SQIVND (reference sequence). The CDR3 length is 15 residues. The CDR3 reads CASSRTGHTSDTQYF. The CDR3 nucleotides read TGTGCCAGTAGCAGGACAGGGCATACTAGCGATACGCAGTATTTT.

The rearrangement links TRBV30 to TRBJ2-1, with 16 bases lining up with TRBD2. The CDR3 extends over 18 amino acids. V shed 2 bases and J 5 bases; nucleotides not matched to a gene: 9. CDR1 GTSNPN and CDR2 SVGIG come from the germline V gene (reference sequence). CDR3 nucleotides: TGTGCCTGGAGTCCTTCCGGGACTAGCGGGAGGGACAACAATGAGCAGTTCTTC. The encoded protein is CAWSPSGTSGRDNNEQFF.

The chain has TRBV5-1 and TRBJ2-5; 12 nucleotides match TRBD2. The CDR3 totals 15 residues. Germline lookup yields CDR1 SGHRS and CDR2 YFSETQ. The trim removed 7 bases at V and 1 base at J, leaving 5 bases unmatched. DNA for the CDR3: TGCGCCAGCTACACTAGCGGGGGGTCCCAAGAGACCCAGTACTTC. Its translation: CASYTSGGSQETQYF.

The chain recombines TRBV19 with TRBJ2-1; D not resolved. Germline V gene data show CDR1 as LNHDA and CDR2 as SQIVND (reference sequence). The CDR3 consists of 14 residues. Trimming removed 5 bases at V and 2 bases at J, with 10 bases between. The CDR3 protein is CASSLRLTYNEQFF. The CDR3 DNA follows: TGTGCCAGTAGTTTGCGGTTGACCTACAATGAGCAGTTCTTC.

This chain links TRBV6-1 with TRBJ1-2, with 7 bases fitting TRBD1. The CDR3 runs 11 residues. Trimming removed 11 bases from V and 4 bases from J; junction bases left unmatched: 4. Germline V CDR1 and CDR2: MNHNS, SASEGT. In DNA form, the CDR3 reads TGTGCCTCAACAGGGGCCTATGGCTACACCTTC. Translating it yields CASTGAYGYTF.

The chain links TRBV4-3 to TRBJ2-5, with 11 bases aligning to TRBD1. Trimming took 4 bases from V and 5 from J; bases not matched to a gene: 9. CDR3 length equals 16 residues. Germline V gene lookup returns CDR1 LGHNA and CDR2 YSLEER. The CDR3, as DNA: TGCGCCAGCAGCCGAGAAGGGACAGGGGGTGGCGAGACCCAGTACTTC. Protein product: CASSREGTGGGETQYF.

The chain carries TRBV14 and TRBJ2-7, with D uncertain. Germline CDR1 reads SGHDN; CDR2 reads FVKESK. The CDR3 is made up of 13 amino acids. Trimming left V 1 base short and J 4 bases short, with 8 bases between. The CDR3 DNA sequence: TGTGCCAGCAGCCAAGGTCTACGTTACGAGCAGTACTTC. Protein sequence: CASSQGLRYEQYF.

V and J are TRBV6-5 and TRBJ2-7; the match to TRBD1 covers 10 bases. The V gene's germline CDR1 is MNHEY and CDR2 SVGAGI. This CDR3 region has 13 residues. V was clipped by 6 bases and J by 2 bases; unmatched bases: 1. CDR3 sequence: CASSDRGPYEQYF. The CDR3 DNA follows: TGTGCCAGCAGCGACAGGGGGCCCTACGAGCAGTACTTC.

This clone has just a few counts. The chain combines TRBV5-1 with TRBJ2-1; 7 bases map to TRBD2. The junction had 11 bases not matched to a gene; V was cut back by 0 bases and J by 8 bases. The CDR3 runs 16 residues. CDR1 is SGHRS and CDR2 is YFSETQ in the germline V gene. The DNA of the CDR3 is TGCGCCAGCAGCTTGGCAGTCGGGAGGTCCAAGGATGAGCAGTTCTTC. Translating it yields CASSLAVGRSKDEQFF.

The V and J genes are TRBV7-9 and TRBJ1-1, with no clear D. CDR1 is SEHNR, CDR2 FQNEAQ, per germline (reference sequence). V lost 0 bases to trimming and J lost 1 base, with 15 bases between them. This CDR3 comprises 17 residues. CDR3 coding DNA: TGTGCCAGCAGCTTAGCCCTGGAGTACAGCGGGAACACTGAAGCTTTCTTT. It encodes CASSLALEYSGNTEAFF.

The CDR3 bases are TGCGCCAGCAGTCATCAGGGGGTCGGGGAGACCCAGTACTTC. Its translation is CASSHQGVGETQYF. The gene calls are TRBV5-1 and TRBJ2-5, with TRBD1 matching 7 bases. Per the germline V gene, CDR1 is SGHRS and CDR2 is YFSETQ. With V trimmed by 5 bases and J by 5 bases, 9 bases remained unmatched. The CDR3 has 14 amino acids.